The 15 T cell receptor beta chains below all came from one sample that was sequenced in a study of OX40 agonist ivuxolimab in advanced cancers. Profiling relied on immunoSEQ multiplex PCR, and the TCRdb table lists in-frame clones only, not all of them. The sample lists about 70,000 clones, 92% occurring once. The specimen was CD4+ or CD8+ T cells sorted from blood, collected in a trial of the OX40 agonist ivuxolimab. These receptors were collected from an adult with an advanced solid tumor such as melanoma, head and neck, liver or kidney cancer.

The chain links TRBV27 to TRBJ1-2; TRBD1 agrees at 10 bases. Germline loops: CDR1 MNHEY, CDR2 SMNVEV (reference sequence). The CDR3 is made up of 18 amino acids. The trim removed 3 bases at V and 10 bases at J, leaving 20 bases unmatched. As DNA, the CDR3 is TGTGCCAGCAGTTTTCTGGGGACAGGGGCCGGACCCTCCCTGGCCTACACCTTC. It encodes CASSFLGTGAGPSLAYTF.

This CDR3 is CATSRESGTSFYEQYF. The CDR3 nucleotides read TGTGCCACCAGCAGAGAAAGCGGGACAAGCTTCTACGAGCAGTACTTC. The chain employs TRBV15 and TRBJ2-7; tentatively, D is TRBD2 (7 bases). Germline lookup yields CDR1 LNHNV and CDR2 YYDKDF (reference sequence). This CDR3 region has 16 residues. Trimming cost V 0 bases and J 3 bases, with 15 bases left between them.

The V gene is TRBV27, the J gene TRBJ2-1; the match to TRBD2 covers 9 bases. After removal of 6 bases from V and 7 bases from J, the junction contained 13 bases not matched to a gene. Germline CDR1 and CDR2: MNHEY and SMNVEV (reference sequence). The CDR3 extends over 16 amino acids. CDR3 DNA: TGTGCCAGCAGCTCACCGCTAGCGGGGCCGGGGAATGAGCAGTTCTTC. Translation: CASSSPLAGPGNEQFF.

V is TRBV7-2 and J is TRBJ1-1, with D possibly TRBD1 on 5 matching bases. Trimming shortened V by 0 bases and J by 7 bases, and 21 bases separated the two germline ends. Germline V gene data show CDR1 as SGHTA and CDR2 as FQGNSA. The CDR3 extends over 17 amino acids. In DNA form, the CDR3 reads TGTGCCAGCAGCTTAGCGCCCTCGGTATACAGGACCTTTGAAGCTTTCTTT. Protein: CASSLAPSVYRTFEAFF.

The chain couples TRBV4-2 to TRBJ2-7; no definite D call. CDR1 and CDR2 (germline): LGHNA, YNFKEQ. The CDR3 extends over 15 amino acids. Trimming left V 2 bases short and J 4 bases short, with 15 bases between. The CDR3 DNA is TGTGCCAGCAGCCAAACCGGGCCAAGAGATTACGAGCAGTACTTC. Its translation is CASSQTGPRDYEQYF.

This clone occurred a few times. This chain joins TRBV11-2 and TRBJ2-5, with D possibly matching TRBD1 (6 bases). V shed 8 bases and J shed 5 bases, with 9 bases lying between them. The CDR3 is made up of 11 amino acids. Germline CDR1 SGHAT, CDR2 FQNNGV. Here the CDR3 reads CASGQQETQYF. For the CDR3, the DNA is TGTGCCAGCGGACAGCAGGAGACCCAGTACTTC.

This chain connects TRBV5-1 to TRBJ2-7, with D tentatively TRBD2 (5 bases). The CDR3 extends over 12 amino acids. CDR1 SGHRS and CDR2 YFSETQ come from the germline V gene. V was cut by 0 bases and J by 7 bases, with 8 bases left in between. DNA of the CDR3: TGCGCCAGCAGCTTGGGGGGAGTTGAGCAGTACTTC. Translating it yields CASSLGGVEQYF.

The J gene is TRBJ2-3, the V gene TRBV28; tentatively, D is TRBD2 (8 bases). Trimming cost V 7 bases and J 10 bases, with 24 bases left between them. Germline V lookup: CDR1 MDHEN, CDR2 SYDVKM. This CDR3 has 15 residues. CDR3 sequence (DNA): TGTGCCAGCACCGGAGGGGACAGAAACGGGAGGGCGCAGTATTTT. It translates to CASTGGDRNGRAQYF.

This clone was observed once. The chain employs TRBV5-6 and TRBJ2-7, with 13 bases identical to TRBD2. V lost 5 bases to trimming and J lost 3 bases; unmatched junction nucleotides: 8. CDR3 size: 16 residues. The V gene's germline CDR1 is SGHDT and CDR2 YYEEEE. For the CDR3, the DNA is TGTGCCAGCAGTACGACTAGCGGGGGGCCTCTCTACGAGCAGTACTTC. This gives the protein CASSTTSGGPLYEQYF.

This sequence joins TRBV28 and TRBJ2-7; D is unclear. Germline assignment: CDR1 MDHEN and CDR2 SYDVKM. This CDR3 comprises 14 residues. The germline V and J ends were trimmed by 4 bases and 7 bases, with 17 bases remaining between them. CDR3 sequence reads: CASSSPPALGEQYF. CDR3 DNA sequence: TGTGCCAGCAGTTCCCCCCCCGCCTTGGGGGAGCAGTACTTC.

This clone was recorded once. This rearrangement joins TRBV4-2 to TRBJ1-4; tentative D call: TRBD1 (6 bases). The germline V gene has CDR1 LGHNA and CDR2 YNFKEQ. Trimming stripped 3 bases from V and 4 bases from J, with 9 bases between. This CDR3 comprises 14 residues. The CDR3 nucleotides read TGTGCCAGCAGCCACGTGGACAGTAATGAAAAACTGTTTTTT. It specifies CASSHVDSNEKLFF.

The chain has TRBV7-3 and TRBJ1-1; D possibly corresponds to TRBD1 (5 bases). V lost 5 bases and J 2 bases, leaving 15 bases between the germline ends. The CDR3 has 15 residues. Germline lookup yields CDR1 SGHTA and CDR2 FQGTGA. For the CDR3, the DNA is TGTGCCAGCAGCCCAACAGGATTGCTTAACACTGAAGCTTTCTTT. This gives the protein CASSPTGLLNTEAFF.

The chain's CDR3 is CASSEIHQYF. DNA of the CDR3: TGCGCCAGCAGTGAGATACACCAGTACTTC. The rearrangement joins TRBV10-2 to TRBJ2-7, with D unclear. The CDR3 runs 10 residues. Trimming stripped 2 bases from V and 10 bases from J, with 6 bases between. Germline CDR1 reads WSHSY; CDR2 reads SAAADI.

This chain uses TRBV5-8 with TRBJ1-3; tentative D call: TRBD1 (5 bases). V lost 4 bases, J lost 3 bases, and 17 bases lay in between. The V gene's germline CDR1 is SGHTS and CDR2 YDEGEE. The CDR3 totals 16 residues. Here the CDR3 DNA reads TGTGCCAGCAGCGCCCAACAGACAGCATATGGAAACACCATATATTTT. Translated, it gives CASSAQQTAYGNTIYF. The full variable domain, with the rest looked up from reference TRBV5-8 and TRBJ1-3, is EAGVTQSPTHLIKTRGQQATLRCSPISGHTSVYWYQQALGLGLQFLLWYDEGEERNRGNFPPRFSGRQFPNYSSELNVNALELEDSALYLCASSAQQTAYGNTIYFGEGSWLTVV.

This chain uses TRBV5-1 with TRBJ2-5, with D possibly matching TRBD1 (6 bases). V was cut by 1 base and J by 1 base, with 11 bases left in between. The CDR3 is made up of 15 amino acids. In germline, CDR1 is SGHRS, CDR2 YFSETQ. The CDR3 loop reads CASSLTGTLQETQYF. CDR3 nucleotide sequence: TGCGCCAGCAGCTTGACCGGGACACTCCAAGAGACCCAGTACTTC.